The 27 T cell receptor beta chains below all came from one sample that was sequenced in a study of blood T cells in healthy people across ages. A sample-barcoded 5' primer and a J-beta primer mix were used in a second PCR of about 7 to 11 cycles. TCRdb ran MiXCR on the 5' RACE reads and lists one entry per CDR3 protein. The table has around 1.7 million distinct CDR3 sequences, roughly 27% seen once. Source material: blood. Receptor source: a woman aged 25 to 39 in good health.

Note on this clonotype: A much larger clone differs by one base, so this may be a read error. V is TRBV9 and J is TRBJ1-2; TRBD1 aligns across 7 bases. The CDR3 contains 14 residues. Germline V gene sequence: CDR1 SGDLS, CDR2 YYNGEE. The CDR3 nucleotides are TGTGTCAGCAGCGAGAGACAGGGACCCTATGGCTACACCTTC. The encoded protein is CVSSERQGPYGYTF.

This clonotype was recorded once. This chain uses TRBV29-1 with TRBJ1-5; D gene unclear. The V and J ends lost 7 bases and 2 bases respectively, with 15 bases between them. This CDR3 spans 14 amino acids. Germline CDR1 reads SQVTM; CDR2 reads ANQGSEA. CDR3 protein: CSARESGGNQPQHF. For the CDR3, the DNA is TGCAGCGCCCGGGAGTCGGGCGGCAATCAGCCCCAGCATTTT.

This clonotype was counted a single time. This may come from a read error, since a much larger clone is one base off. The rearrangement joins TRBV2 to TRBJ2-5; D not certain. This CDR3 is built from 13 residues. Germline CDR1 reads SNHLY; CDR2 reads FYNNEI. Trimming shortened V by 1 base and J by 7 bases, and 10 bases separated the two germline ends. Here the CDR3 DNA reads TGTGCCAGCAGTGAAGAGTGGGGTGGGACCCAGTACTTC. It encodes CASSEEWGGTQYF. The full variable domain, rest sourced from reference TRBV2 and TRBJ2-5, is EPEVTQTPSHQVTQMGQEVILRCVPISNHLYFYWYRQILGQKVEFLVSFYNNEISEKSEIFDDQFSVERPDGSNFTLKIRSTKLEDSAMYFCASSEEWGGTQYFGPGTRLLVL.

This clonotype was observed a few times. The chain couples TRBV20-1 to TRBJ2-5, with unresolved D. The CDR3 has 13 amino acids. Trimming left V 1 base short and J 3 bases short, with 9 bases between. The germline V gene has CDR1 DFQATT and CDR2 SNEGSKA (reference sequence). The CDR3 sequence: CSARGLSKETQYF. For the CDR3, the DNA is TGCAGTGCTAGAGGGCTGTCCAAAGAGACCCAGTACTTC.

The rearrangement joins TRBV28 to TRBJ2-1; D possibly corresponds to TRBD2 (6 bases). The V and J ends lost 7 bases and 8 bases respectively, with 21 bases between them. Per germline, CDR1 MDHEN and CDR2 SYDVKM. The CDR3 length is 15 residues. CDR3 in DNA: TGTGCCAGCAACCACCCCACTAGCTTCGTTTATGAGCAGTTCTTC. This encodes CASNHPTSFVYEQFF.

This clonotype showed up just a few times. CDR3: CSAKRGGQGETQYF. The DNA of the CDR3 is TGCAGTGCTAAGAGGGGAGGGCAAGGAGAGACCCAGTACTTC. V is TRBV20-1 and J is TRBJ2-5, with 7 bases aligning to TRBD2. Germline-derived CDR1 and CDR2 are DFQATT and SNEGSKA (reference sequence). The CDR3 covers 14 residues. J was trimmed by 4 bases and V by 4 bases; bases with no gene match: 9.

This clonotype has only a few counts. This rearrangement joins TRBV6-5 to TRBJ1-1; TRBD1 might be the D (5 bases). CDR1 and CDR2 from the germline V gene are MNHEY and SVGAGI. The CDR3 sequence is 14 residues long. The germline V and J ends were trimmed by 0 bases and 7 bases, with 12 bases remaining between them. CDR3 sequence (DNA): TGTGCCAGCAGTTACTCGAGCAGGGCTAGTGAAGCTTTCTTT. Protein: CASSYSSRASEAFF.

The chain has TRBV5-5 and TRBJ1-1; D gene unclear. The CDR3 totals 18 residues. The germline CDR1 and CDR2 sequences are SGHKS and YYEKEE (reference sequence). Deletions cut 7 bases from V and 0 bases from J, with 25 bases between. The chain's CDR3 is CASLPSEGLFLLNTEAFF. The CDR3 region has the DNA TGTGCCAGCCTCCCGTCGGAGGGCCTTTTTTTGCTGAACACTGAAGCTTTCTTT.

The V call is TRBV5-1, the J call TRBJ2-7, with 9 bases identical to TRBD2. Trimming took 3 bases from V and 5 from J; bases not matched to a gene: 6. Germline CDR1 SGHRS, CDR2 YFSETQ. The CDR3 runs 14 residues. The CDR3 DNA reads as TGCGCCAGCAGCTGGGTAGCGGGGGAAAACGAGCAGTACTTC. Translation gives CASSWVAGENEQYF.

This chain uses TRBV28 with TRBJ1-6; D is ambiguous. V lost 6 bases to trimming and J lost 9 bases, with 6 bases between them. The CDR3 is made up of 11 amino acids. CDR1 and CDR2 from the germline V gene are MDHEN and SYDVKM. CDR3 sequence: CASSRASPLHF. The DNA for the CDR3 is TGTGCCAGCAGCCGGGCTTCACCCCTCCACTTT.

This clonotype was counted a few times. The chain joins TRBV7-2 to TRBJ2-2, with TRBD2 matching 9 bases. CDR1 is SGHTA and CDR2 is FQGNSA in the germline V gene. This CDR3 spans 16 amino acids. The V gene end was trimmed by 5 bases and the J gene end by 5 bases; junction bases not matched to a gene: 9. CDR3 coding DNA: TGTGCCAGCAGCCCCGGGGTAGCGGGGGTAACCGGGGAGCTGTTTTTT. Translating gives CASSPGVAGVTGELFF. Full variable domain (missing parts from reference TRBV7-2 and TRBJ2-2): GAGVSQSPSNKVTEKGKDVELRCDPISGHTALYWYRQSLGQGLEFLIYFQGNSAPDKSGLPSDRFSAERTGGSVSTLTIQRTQQEDSAVYLCASSPGVAGVTGELFFGEGSRLTVL.

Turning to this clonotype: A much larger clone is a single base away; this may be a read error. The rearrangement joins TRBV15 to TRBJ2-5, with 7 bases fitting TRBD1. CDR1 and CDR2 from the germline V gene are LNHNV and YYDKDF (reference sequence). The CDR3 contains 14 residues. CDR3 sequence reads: CAISNRQGQETQYF. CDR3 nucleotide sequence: TGTGCCATCAGCAATCGACAGGGCCAAGAGACCCAGTACTTC.

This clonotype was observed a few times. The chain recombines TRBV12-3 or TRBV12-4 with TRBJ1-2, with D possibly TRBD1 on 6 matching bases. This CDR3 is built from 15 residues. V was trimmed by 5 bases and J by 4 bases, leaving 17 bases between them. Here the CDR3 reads CASSPEQGTIYGYTF. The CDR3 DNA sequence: TGTGCCAGCAGTCCTGAACAGGGAACGATCTATGGCTACACCTTC.

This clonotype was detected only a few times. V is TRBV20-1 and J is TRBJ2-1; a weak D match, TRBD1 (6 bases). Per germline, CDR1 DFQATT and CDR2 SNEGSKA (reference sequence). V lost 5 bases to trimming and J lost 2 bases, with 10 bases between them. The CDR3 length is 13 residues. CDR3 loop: CSAPDRAYNEQFF. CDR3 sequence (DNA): TGCAGTGCTCCGGACAGAGCCTACAATGAGCAGTTCTTC.

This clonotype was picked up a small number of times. The CDR3 here is CAWSTGTGDHEQYF. The CDR3 DNA sequence: TGTGCCTGGAGTACCGGGACAGGGGACCACGAGCAGTACTTC. The chain is built from TRBV30 and TRBJ2-7; 10 bases match TRBD1. The V and J ends lost 2 bases and 5 bases, in that order; junction bases with no gene match: 6. The CDR3 covers 14 residues. The germline V gene encodes CDR1 GTSNPN and CDR2 SVGIG (reference sequence). The whole variable domain, remainder taken from reference TRBV30 and TRBJ2-7, is SQTIHQWPATLVQPVGSPLSLECTVEGTSNPNLYWYRQAAGRGLQLLFYSVGIGQISSEVPQNLSASRPQDRQFILSSKKLLLSDSGFYLCAWSTGTGDHEQYFGPGTRLTVT.

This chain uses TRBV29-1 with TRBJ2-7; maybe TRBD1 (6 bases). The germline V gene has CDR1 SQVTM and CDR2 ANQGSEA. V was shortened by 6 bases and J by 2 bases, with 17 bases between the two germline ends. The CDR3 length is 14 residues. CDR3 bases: TGCAGCGTCCCTACGGGGACATCCACCTACGAGCAGTACTTC. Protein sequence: CSVPTGTSTYEQYF.

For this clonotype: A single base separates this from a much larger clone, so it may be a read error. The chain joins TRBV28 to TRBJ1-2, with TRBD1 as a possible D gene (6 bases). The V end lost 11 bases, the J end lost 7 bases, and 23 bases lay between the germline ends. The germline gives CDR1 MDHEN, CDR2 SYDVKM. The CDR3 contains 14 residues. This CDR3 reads CAGAPGGVPAGYTF. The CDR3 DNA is TGTGCCGGCGCTCCTGGGGGCGTTCCGGCTGGCTACACCTTC.

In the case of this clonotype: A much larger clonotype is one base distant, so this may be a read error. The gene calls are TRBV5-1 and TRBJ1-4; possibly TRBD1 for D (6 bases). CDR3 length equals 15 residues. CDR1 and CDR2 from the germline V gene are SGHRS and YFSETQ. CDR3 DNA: TGCGCCAGCAGCTTGCAGGGCAGGGGTGGTGAAAAACGGTTTTTT. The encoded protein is CASSLQGRGGEKRFF.

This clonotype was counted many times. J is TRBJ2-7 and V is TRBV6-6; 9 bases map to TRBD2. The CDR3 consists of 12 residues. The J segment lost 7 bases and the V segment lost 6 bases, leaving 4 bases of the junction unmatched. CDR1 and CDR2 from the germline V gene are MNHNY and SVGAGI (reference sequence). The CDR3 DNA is TGTGCCAGCAGGGCGGGAGGGCGAGAGCAGTACTTC. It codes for CASRAGGREQYF.

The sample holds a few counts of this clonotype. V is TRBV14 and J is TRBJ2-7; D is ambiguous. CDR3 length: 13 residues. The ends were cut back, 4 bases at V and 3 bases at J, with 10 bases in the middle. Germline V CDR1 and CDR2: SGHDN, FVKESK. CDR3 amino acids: CASSRNTDYEQYF. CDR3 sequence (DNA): TGTGCCAGCAGCCGAAACACAGACTACGAGCAGTACTTC.

CDR3 coding DNA: TGTGCCAGCAGGCAGACAAATTCACCCCTCCACTTT. Protein: CASRQTNSPLHF. The chain employs TRBV6-5 and TRBJ1-6, with D unclear. This CDR3 spans 12 amino acids. CDR1 is MNHEY and CDR2 is SVGAGI in the germline V gene. V dropped 6 bases and J dropped 7 bases, with 7 bases sitting between them.

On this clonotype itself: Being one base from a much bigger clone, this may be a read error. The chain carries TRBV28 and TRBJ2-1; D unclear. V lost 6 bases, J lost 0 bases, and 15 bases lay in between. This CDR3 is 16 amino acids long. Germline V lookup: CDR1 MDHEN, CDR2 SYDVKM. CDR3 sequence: CASSLAVANSYNEQFF. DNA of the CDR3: TGTGCCAGCAGCTTAGCAGTAGCCAACTCCTACAATGAGCAGTTCTTC.

CDR3 sequence reads: CASSERQGGQPQHF. CDR3 in DNA: TGTGCCAGCAGTGAACGGCAGGGGGGTCAGCCCCAGCATTTT. The gene calls are TRBV2 and TRBJ1-5; 7 bases fit TRBD1. CDR1 and CDR2 from the germline V gene are SNHLY and FYNNEI. V lost 2 bases, J lost 6 bases, and 4 bases stayed unmatched. This CDR3 region has 14 residues.

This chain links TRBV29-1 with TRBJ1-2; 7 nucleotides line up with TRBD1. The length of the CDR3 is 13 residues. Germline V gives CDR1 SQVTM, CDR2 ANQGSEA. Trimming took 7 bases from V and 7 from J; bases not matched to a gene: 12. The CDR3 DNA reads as TGCAGCGAATTCCCAGGGGGTTCCGGTGGCTACACCTTC. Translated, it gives CSEFPGGSGGYTF.

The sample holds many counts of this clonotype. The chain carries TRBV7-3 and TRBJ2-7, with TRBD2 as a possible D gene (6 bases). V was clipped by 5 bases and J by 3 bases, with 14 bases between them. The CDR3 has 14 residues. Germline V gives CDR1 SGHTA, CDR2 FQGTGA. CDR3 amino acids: CASSQTPGSYEQYF. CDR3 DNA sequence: TGTGCCAGCAGCCAAACCCCCGGGAGCTACGAGCAGTACTTC.

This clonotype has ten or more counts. The CDR3 nucleotides read TGCGCCAGCAGCCAAGATAAGGCGGGAGCGGAAGATACGCAGTATTTT. Translating gives CASSQDKAGAEDTQYF. The genes are TRBV4-3 and TRBJ2-3; 7 bases align to TRBD2. The CDR3 is 16 residues long. Germline loops: CDR1 LGHNA, CDR2 YSLEER. The junction had 8 bases not matched to a gene; V was cut back by 0 bases and J by 5 bases.

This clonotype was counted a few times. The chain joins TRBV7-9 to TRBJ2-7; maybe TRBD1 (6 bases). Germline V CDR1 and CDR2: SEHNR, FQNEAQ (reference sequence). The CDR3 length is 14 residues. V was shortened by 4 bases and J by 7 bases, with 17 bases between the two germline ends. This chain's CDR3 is CASSSQGLGDEQYF. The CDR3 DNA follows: TGTGCCAGCAGCTCACAGGGTCTGGGGGATGAGCAGTACTTC.